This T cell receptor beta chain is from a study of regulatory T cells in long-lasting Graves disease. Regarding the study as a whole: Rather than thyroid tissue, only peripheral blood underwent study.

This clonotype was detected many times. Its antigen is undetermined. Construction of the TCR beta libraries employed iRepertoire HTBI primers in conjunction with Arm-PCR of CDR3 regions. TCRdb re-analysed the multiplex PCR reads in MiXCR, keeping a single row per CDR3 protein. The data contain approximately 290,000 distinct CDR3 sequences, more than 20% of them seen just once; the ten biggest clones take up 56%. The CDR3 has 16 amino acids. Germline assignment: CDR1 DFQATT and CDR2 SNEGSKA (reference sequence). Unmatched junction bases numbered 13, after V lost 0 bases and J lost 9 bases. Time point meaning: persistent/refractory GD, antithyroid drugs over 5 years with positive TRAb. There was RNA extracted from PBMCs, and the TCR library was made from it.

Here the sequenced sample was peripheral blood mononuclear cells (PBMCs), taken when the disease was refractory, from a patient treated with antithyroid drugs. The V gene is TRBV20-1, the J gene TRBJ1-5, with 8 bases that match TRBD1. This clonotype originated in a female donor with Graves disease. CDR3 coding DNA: TGCAGTGCTAGAGATTCAGGGACAGGAGGTACAACGCCCCAGCATTTT. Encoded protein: CSARDSGTGGTTPQHF.